This TCR beta chain was sequenced for a study of CD4 T cells in relation to SARS-CoV-2 and coronaviruses. Measured with immunoSEQ multiplex PCR; TCRdb has only the in-frame clones, and not every one. The sample records some 19,000 clones, roughly 80% being singletons. Unexposed donor CD4+ T cells date from 2011-2018, before the COVID-19 pandemic. Isolation of CD4+ T cells took place after approximately 10 days in culture. Cells permitting, SARS-CoV-2 S/N and four cold-coronavirus spikes were tested on unexposed-donor CD4+ T cells. Findings and caveats of the study: Pre-pandemic and post-infection samples never came from the same donor. No crossreactivity against non-spike viral proteins was tested here.

A remark on this clone: The antigen is unknown.

Germline trimming cut 7 bases from V and 4 bases from J; bases unmatched to any gene: 15. Germline V lookup: CDR1 SNHLY, CDR2 FYNNEI. CDR3 length: 16 amino acids. The receptor was isolated from a human donor in good health. The sequenced material came from CD4+ T cells from PBMCs, cultured in vitro. This chain links TRBV2 with TRBJ2-7, with TRBD1 matching over 8 bases. CDR3 sequence: CASMTGPGTGGYEQYF. CDR3 bases: TGTGCCAGCATGACCGGACCCGGGACAGGAGGATACGAGCAGTACTTC.